This is a list of T cell receptor beta chains from one sample in a study of T cells in Graves' hyperthyroidism and ophthalmopathy. Each CDR3 protein gets one entry after TCRdb re-called the multiplex PCR reads with MiXCR. The sample records 300,000 to 350,000 distinct CDR3 sequences, roughly a fifth being singletons. The specimen sequenced was blood. The receptors come from a woman between 50 and 59 years old with Graves' hyperthyroidism. CDR3s include the opening cysteine and the closing phenylalanine or tryptophan. The order of the fields is D gene, clone size, V gene, J gene, CDR3 DNA, CDR3 protein. The D gene is left open where the match is weak. Not all rows give a size; the values are once, few, many and, for expanded clones, a class.

-	-	TRBV2	TRBJ2-7	TGTGCCAGCAACGGGGAAACCTACGAGCAGTACTTC	CASNGETYEQYF
TRBD1	-	TRBV12-3/TRBV12-4	TRBJ1-3	TGTGCCAGCAGTTTTAACAGGGGGCCGAGAAACACCATATATTTT	CASSFNRGPRNTIYF
TRBD1	few	TRBV4-1	TRBJ2-5	TGCGCCAGCAGCCAAGACCAGGGGGCGCGTGGAGAGACCCAGTACTTC	CASSQDQGARGETQYF
TRBD1	many	TRBV20-1	TRBJ1-4	TGCAGTGCTAGAGGGGACAGGGGTGCAACTAATGAAAAACTGTTTTTT	CSARGDRGATNEKLFF
TRBD2	many	TRBV27	TRBJ2-1	TGTGCCAGCAGTTTTAGCAGCGGGAGGTTTTATGAGCAGTTCTTC	CASSFSSGRFYEQFF
TRBD1	-	TRBV19	TRBJ1-4	TGTGCCAGTAGTACCCCCGACAGGGGCTCTGGAAAACTGTTTTTT	CASSTPDRGSGKLFF
TRBD1	-	TRBV12-3/TRBV12-4	TRBJ1-5	TGTGCCAGCGGACCGGGACAGGGCAGTTTTAGCAATCAGCCCCAGCATTTT	CASGPGQGSFSNQPQHF
-	many	TRBV7-2	TRBJ2-3	TGTGCCAGCACGCTCTATAAGACTAGCACAGATACGCAGTATTTT	CASTLYKTSTDTQYF
TRBD1	-	TRBV27	TRBJ2-2	TGTGCCAGCAGTTACGGACAGGGAGGTAGCACCGGGGAGCTGTTTTTT	CASSYGQGGSTGELFF
-	few	TRBV27	TRBJ2-1	TGTGCCAGCAGTTTAAGGCCGGGACCTCGAGAGTTCTTC	CASSLRPGPREFF
-	-	TRBV20-1	TRBJ2-3	TGCAGTGCTAGAGTGGGGGCTAGCACAGATACGCAGTATTTT	CSARVGASTDTQYF
-	-	TRBV18	TRBJ2-3	TGTGCCAGCTCACCACCGGCGCTGCGGGATACGCAGTATTTT	CASSPPALRDTQYF
TRBD2	many	TRBV4-1	TRBJ2-7	TGCGCCAGCAGCCAAGATGCTAGCGGGATCTACGAGCAGTACTTC	CASSQDASGIYEQYF
-	few	TRBV5-8	TRBJ1-5	TGTGCCAGCAGCTTGGAAGGTACGGTCGATCAGCCCCAGCATTTT	CASSLEGTVDQPQHF
-	-	TRBV5-1	TRBJ1-1	TGCGCCAGCAGCTTGGACAGGTGGGGCACTGAAGCTTTCTTT	CASSLDRWGTEAFF
TRBD1	many	TRBV15	TRBJ2-7	TGTGCCACCAGCAGAGTCGACAGGGAAGTGTACGAGCAGTACTTC	CATSRVDREVYEQYF
-	many	TRBV6-1	TRBJ1-2	TGTGCCAGCGAGGCCGGTCGATTCTATGGCTACACCTTC	CASEAGRFYGYTF
-	many	TRBV3-1	TRBJ2-1	TGTGCCAGCAGTCACACTACCGCCGAGCAGTTCTTC	CASSHTTAEQFF
TRBD2	few	TRBV6-1	TRBJ2-7	TGTGCCAGCAGTGATTGGTCTAGCGGGACCTACGAGCAGTACTTC	CASSDWSSGTYEQYF
-	-	TRBV20-1	TRBJ2-1	TGCAGTACGACGGGGCTCTCCGACTATGAGCAGTTCTTC	CSTTGLSDYEQFF
-	many	TRBV7-3	TRBJ2-5	TGTGCCAGCAGCTCCCAGGCGGGGTCCGAGACCCAGTACTTC	CASSSQAGSETQYF
-	many	TRBV5-1	TRBJ1-3	TGCGCCAGCAGGACGGAACCCCTCTCTGGAAACACCATATATTTT	CASRTEPLSGNTIYF
-	many	TRBV10-3	TRBJ2-1	TGTGCCATCAATGACGACAATGAGCAGTTCTTC	CAINDDNEQFF
-	many	TRBV5-1	TRBJ1-5	TGCGCCAGCAGCTTGGACGGGACGGGCAATCAGCCCCAGCATTTT	CASSLDGTGNQPQHF
-	many	TRBV7-9	TRBJ2-5	TGTGCCAGCAGCTTAAGTGGCCGGGGGGAGACCCAGTACTTC	CASSLSGRGETQYF
-	many	TRBV20-1	TRBJ2-3	TGCAGTGCGGGGCAGACTGGCCGGACAGATACGCAGTATTTT	CSAGQTGRTDTQYF
TRBD2	many	TRBV6-1	TRBJ2-3	TGTGCCAGCAGTGAACTAGCGGTTAAGAAGGATACGCAGTATTTT	CASSELAVKKDTQYF
TRBD1	many	TRBV14	TRBJ2-5	TGTGCCAGCAGCCAAGATGCGGGACAGGGCAAGCACCAAGAGACCCAGTACTTC	CASSQDAGQGKHQETQYF
TRBD1	many	TRBV6-1	TRBJ1-1	TGTGCCAGCAGTGCCCGGACAGGGGGAGCTTTCTTT	CASSARTGGAFF
TRBD2	many	TRBV20-1	TRBJ2-5	TGCAGTGCTAGAGCGACTAGCGGATTAGAGGGGGAGACCCAGTACTTC	CSARATSGLEGETQYF
-	-	TRBV19	TRBJ2-5	TGTGCCAGTAGTCCCCAGACAGGACTCCGGGAGACCCAGTACTTC	CASSPQTGLRETQYF
-	many	TRBV10-2	TRBJ2-5	TGCGCCAGTGGGGAACTCCTGGAGGGGGACCAGTACTTC	CASGELLEGDQYF
TRBD2	-	TRBV7-9	TRBJ2-3	TGTGCCAGCAGCTGGGGGGAGGGGACGACAGATACGCAGTATTTT	CASSWGEGTTDTQYF
TRBD2	many	TRBV6-2/TRBV6-3	TRBJ2-7	TGTGCCAGCAGTTACGGCGGGAGAAGTGGGGAGGAGGGTTCATTTGCCCTCAAATACGAGCAGTACTTC	CASSYGGRSGEEGSFALKYEQYF
-	many	TRBV11-2	TRBJ2-7	TGTGCCAGCAGCCGCTTCTCCTACGAGCAGTACTTC	CASSRFSYEQYF
TRBD2	many	TRBV29-1	TRBJ2-1	TGCAGCGTTCCGAACCTAGCGGGTGGAAGCTCCTACAATGAGCAGTTCTTC	CSVPNLAGGSSYNEQFF
-	few	TRBV19	TRBJ2-2	TGTGCCAGTAGCATGGCTGGAGGTCCAGCCGGGGAGCTGTTTTTT	CASSMAGGPAGELFF
TRBD1	-	TRBV12-3/TRBV12-4	TRBJ1-2	TGTGCCAGCAGGGGACAGGCCCTCTATGGCTACACCTTC	CASRGQALYGYTF
TRBD2	-	TRBV9	TRBJ2-7	TGTGCCAGCAGCGTAGGAGGGGAGGGTGGAGAGCAGTACTTC	CASSVGGEGGEQYF
-	many	TRBV18	TRBJ1-1	TGTGCCAGCTCACCGGAGGGGGTCACTGAAGCTTTCTTT	CASSPEGVTEAFF
TRBD2	many	TRBV24-1	TRBJ2-3	TGTGCCACCAGTGATCCCGGACTAGCGGGAGTAGATACGCAGTATTTT	CATSDPGLAGVDTQYF
-	-	TRBV12-3/TRBV12-4	TRBJ1-1	TGTGCCAGCAGCGAATTAAGCCGGGAGAACACTGAAGCTTTCTTT	CASSELSRENTEAFF
-	few	TRBV5-1	TRBJ1-2	TGCGCCAGCAGCGCCGGGACACAAGTTTCCTATGGCTACACCTTC	CASSAGTQVSYGYTF
-	many	TRBV20-1	TRBJ1-4	TGCAGTGCTAACTCTCCCGGGGAAGGCGAAAAACTGTTTTTT	CSANSPGEGEKLFF
-	few	TRBV3-1	TRBJ2-7	TGTGCCAGCAGCCGGCGGGGAAGGTACGAGCAGTACTTC	CASSRRGRYEQYF
TRBD2	many	TRBV20-1	TRBJ2-7	TGCAGTGCTTCCTTTCAGCGGGGCCAACCCTACGAGCAGTACTTC	CSASFQRGQPYEQYF
TRBD1	few	TRBV20-1	TRBJ1-6	TGCAGTGCTAGACCCCGGACAGGGGATTCACCCCTCCACTTT	CSARPRTGDSPLHF
TRBD1	many	TRBV20-1	TRBJ2-1	TGCAGTGCCCAAGAACTGAGGGGGCCGGGTAGGGAGCAGTTCTTC	CSAQELRGPGREQFF
TRBD1	-	TRBV11-3	TRBJ1-1	TGTGCCAGCAGCTTAGACGGGACAGGGCAGGCGAACACTGAAGCTTTCTTT	CASSLDGTGQANTEAFF
TRBD1	-	TRBV27	TRBJ1-6	TGTGCCAGCAGTTTCAACAGGGGACACAGCGTTCGGTCACCCCTCCACTTT	CASSFNRGHSVRSPLHF
-	-	TRBV3-1	TRBJ2-2	TGTGCCAGCAGCCAAGATACCCCCATTAACACCGGGGAGCTGTTTTTT	CASSQDTPINTGELFF
TRBD2	-	TRBV9	TRBJ2-1	TGTGCCAGCAGCGTTAGGCTAGCGGAATACAATGAGCAGTTCTTC	CASSVRLAEYNEQFF
TRBD2	-	TRBV7-3	TRBJ2-2	TGTGCCACCCTCGTAGCGGGCGGGGAGCTGTTTTTT	CATLVAGGELFF
-	few	TRBV10-1	TRBJ2-7	TGCGCCAGCAGTGAGTCCGCCTTCTTTGTCGCGGTCCCCTACGAGCAGTACTTC	CASSESAFFVAVPYEQYF
TRBD1	many	TRBV19	TRBJ1-5	TGTGCCAGTAGTATCATGGGGACAGGGGTTGGCAATCAGCCCCAGCATTTT	CASSIMGTGVGNQPQHF